The 32 T cell receptor beta chains below all came from one sample that was sequenced in a study of CD8 T cells in Susac syndrome. The RNA input was roughly 0.45 to 1 ug, and it was reverse transcribed with random hexamers. Each CDR3 protein is one row after TCRdb ran MiXCR on the immunoSEQ multiplex PCR reads. There are about 90,000 distinct CDR3 sequences in the sample; over 85% occur only once, and 0.3% to 0.4% lies in the top ten. Sequenced sample: CD8+ T cells from PBMCs. The receptors stem from a human donor in good health.

The chain recombines TRBV4-1 with TRBJ1-3; no definite D call. CDR1 MGHRA and CDR2 YSYEKL come from the germline V gene. The CDR3 runs 16 residues. V dropped 0 bases and J dropped 0 bases, with 9 bases sitting between them. DNA for the CDR3: TGCGCCAGCAGCCAAGAGCCAGGCATCTCTGGAAACACCATATATTTT. Its translation is CASSQEPGISGNTIYF.

As concerns this clonotype: A read error may produce the germline difference seen at one junction end. The V and J genes are TRBV29-1 and TRBJ1-1, with unresolved D. CDR1 is SQVTM and CDR2 is ANQGSEA in the germline V gene. The CDR3 loop spans 13 amino acids. The CDR3 region is CSVEDIQNTEAFF. CDR3 nucleotides: TGCAGCGTCGAAGACATACAGAACACTGAAGCTTTCTTT.

The chain combines TRBV29-1 with TRBJ2-5; no reliable D call. The CDR3 runs to 14 residues. The germline CDR1 and CDR2 sequences are SQVTM and ANQGSEA. Trimming removed 0 bases from V and 1 base from J, with 9 bases in between. This chain's CDR3 is CSVEDGVVQETQYF. DNA for the CDR3: TGCAGCGTTGAAGATGGCGTCGTCCAAGAGACCCAGTACTTC.

This chain connects TRBV3-1 to TRBJ2-7, with D possibly matching TRBD1 (5 bases). In germline, CDR1 is LGHDT, CDR2 YNNKEL (reference sequence). The CDR3 is 14 amino acids. The germline V and J ends were trimmed by 3 bases and 5 bases, with 14 bases remaining between them. In nucleotides, the CDR3 is TGTGCCAGCAGCCAGGATGGGTGGGGCAACGAGCAGTACTTC. Amino acid sequence: CASSQDGWGNEQYF.

The chain links TRBV29-1 to TRBJ1-2; the D is unclear. CDR3 length: 15 residues. Trimming stripped 8 bases from V and 0 bases from J, with 19 bases between. Germline CDR1 and CDR2: SQVTM and ANQGSEA. Written as DNA, the CDR3 is TGCAGCACAAGTAGTGCAAAGATAGCTAACTATGGCTACACCTTC. Translated, it gives CSTSSAKIANYGYTF.

In the case of this clonotype: An end of the junction does not agree with germline; a read error may underlie this. This chain joins TRBV19 and TRBJ2-7, with D unresolved. Germline V gene sequence: CDR1 LNHDA, CDR2 SQIVND (reference sequence). CDR3 length equals 12 residues. The chain's CDR3 is CASGIKPYEQYF. In nucleotides, the CDR3 is TGTGCCAGTGGTATCAAGCCCTACGAGCAGTACTTC.

The chain joins TRBV13 to TRBJ2-3, with TRBD2 identical over 8 bases. V shed 6 bases, J shed 2 bases, and the junction held 19 bases outside the gene matches. Germline V gene lookup returns CDR1 PRHDT and CDR2 FYEKMQ (reference sequence). This CDR3 contains 19 residues. The CDR3 loop reads CASRPGGGAPSEITDTQYF. The CDR3 DNA sequence: TGTGCCAGCAGACCGGGAGGGGGGGCCCCCTCTGAAATCACAGATACGCAGTATTTT.

V usage is TRBV13 and J usage is TRBJ2-7; D might be TRBD1 (6 bases). Trimming left V 5 bases short and J 4 bases short, with 12 bases between. The germline V gene has CDR1 PRHDT and CDR2 FYEKMQ (reference sequence). The CDR3 totals 13 residues. The CDR3 protein is CASSPPGTYEQYF. DNA for the CDR3: TGTGCCAGCAGCCCTCCAGGGACATACGAGCAGTACTTC.

The gene calls are TRBV16 and TRBJ1-1; possible D gene TRBD1, 6 bases. Germline-derived CDR1 and CDR2 are KGHSY and FQNENV. Trimming removed 4 bases at V and 3 bases at J, with 12 bases between. The CDR3 totals 14 residues. This CDR3 is CASSPRGGHTEAFF. Here the CDR3 DNA reads TGTGCCAGCAGCCCAAGGGGGGGGCACACTGAAGCTTTCTTT.

The chain uses TRBV2 and TRBJ2-7; TRBD2 matches at 8 bases. The CDR3 sequence is 14 residues long. The germline V gene encodes CDR1 SNHLY and CDR2 FYNNEI. V lost 3 bases, J lost 4 bases, and 5 bases stayed unmatched. The CDR3 loop is CASSDWRGEYEQYF. CDR3 coding DNA: TGTGCCAGCAGTGATTGGCGGGGGGAGTACGAGCAGTACTTC.

CDR3 bases: TGTGCCAGCCCAGGGTTCACTGAAGCTTTCTTT. Encoded protein: CASPGFTEAFF. The V gene is TRBV2, the J gene TRBJ1-1, with D possibly matching TRBD1 (5 bases). CDR1 SNHLY and CDR2 FYNNEI come from the germline V gene. Trimming pared 8 bases from V and 4 bases from J, leaving 8 bases between. The CDR3 runs 11 residues.

The chain uses TRBV19 and TRBJ2-2, with D hard to call. Germline assignment: CDR1 LNHDA and CDR2 SQIVND (reference sequence). CDR3 size: 13 residues. Trimming took 5 bases from V and 6 from J, leaving 10 bases between them. CDR3 coding DNA: TGTGCCAGTAGTGGCAGGTGGGCCGGGGAGCTGTTTTTT. Translating gives CASSGRWAGELFF.

The chain has TRBV11-2 and TRBJ2-5; maybe TRBD2 (6 bases). CDR1 and CDR2 (germline): SGHAT, FQNNGV. Trimming took off 0 bases at V and 7 bases at J, with 15 bases between the two ends. This CDR3 is built from 15 residues. This CDR3 reads CASSLDHGGVVTQYF. The CDR3 region has the DNA TGTGCCAGCAGCTTAGATCATGGAGGGGTGGTGACCCAGTACTTC.

This chain links TRBV5-5 with TRBJ2-2; D is unresolved. The CDR3 is 13 amino acids. V was cut by 4 bases and J by 1 base, with 5 bases left in between. Looked up from germline, CDR1 is SGHKS and CDR2 is YYEKEE (reference sequence). The CDR3 protein is CASSHWNTGELFF. The CDR3 DNA sequence: TGTGCCAGCAGCCATTGGAACACCGGGGAGCTGTTTTTT.

V usage is TRBV5-6 and J usage is TRBJ2-1, with 7 bases identical to TRBD1. V trimming: 0 bases; J trimming: 4 bases; junction bases outside the gene matches: 4. Germline V gene lookup returns CDR1 SGHDT and CDR2 YYEEEE. The CDR3 length is 15 residues. The CDR3 here is CASSLVGRGYNEQFF. Written as DNA, the CDR3 is TGTGCCAGCAGCTTGGTGGGCAGGGGGTACAATGAGCAGTTCTTC.

This chain joins TRBV4-1 and TRBJ2-2; either TRBD1 or TRBD2 may supply D (5 bases each). CDR3 length: 15 amino acids. Per germline, CDR1 MGHRA and CDR2 YSYEKL. V was clipped by 6 bases and J by 2 bases, with 13 bases between them. The CDR3 region has the DNA TGCGCCAGCAGTGCCCGGGACGGTAACACCGGGGAGCTGTTTTTT. Its translation: CASSARDGNTGELFF.

This chain links TRBV2 with TRBJ2-7; D remains ambiguous. Trimming removed 10 bases at V and 2 bases at J, with 18 bases between. The CDR3 runs 14 residues. The V gene's germline CDR1 is SNHLY and CDR2 FYNNEI. CDR3 sequence (DNA): TGTGCCACTCTGTGGCTCATCGGCACCTACGAGCAGTACTTC. It specifies CATLWLIGTYEQYF.

The chain uses TRBV4-1 and TRBJ2-7, with D perhaps given as TRBD1 or TRBD2 (7 bases each). The CDR3 is 17 amino acids. V was clipped by 0 bases and J by 2 bases, with 17 bases between them. Germline V CDR1 and CDR2: MGHRA, YSYEKL. The CDR3 spells CASSQEGPRGGTYEQYF. The CDR3 coding sequence is TGCGCCAGCAGCCAAGAGGGGCCCAGGGGGGGCACCTACGAGCAGTACTTC.

The chain couples TRBV20-1 to TRBJ2-7; 11 bases align to TRBD2. This CDR3 contains 16 residues. With 0 bases clipped from V and 3 bases from J, the junction kept 7 bases outside the gene matches. Germline V gene sequence: CDR1 DFQATT, CDR2 SNEGSKA (reference sequence). The CDR3 is CSARDPTSGVSYEQYF. The CDR3 region has the DNA TGCAGTGCTAGAGATCCGACTAGCGGGGTGAGCTACGAGCAGTACTTC.

J is TRBJ1-2 and V is TRBV5-1; 11 positions agree with TRBD1. CDR3 length equals 15 residues. V trimming: 2 bases; J trimming: 3 bases; junction bases outside the gene matches: 3. Germline loops: CDR1 SGHRS, CDR2 YFSETQ. CDR3 coding DNA: TGCGCCAGCAGCTTCTGGACAGGGGGCGACTATGGCTACACCTTC. This gives the protein CASSFWTGGDYGYTF.

CDR3 residues: CASSLGTATYEQYF. As DNA, the CDR3 is TGTGCCAGCAGCTTGGGGACAGCCACCTACGAGCAGTACTTC. The chain joins TRBV5-6 to TRBJ2-7, with a tentative D call TRBD1 (6 bases). Germline CDR1 SGHDT, CDR2 YYEEEE. V shed 0 bases and J shed 2 bases, with 9 bases lying between them. CDR3 length equals 14 residues.

This chain uses TRBV30 with TRBJ2-7; D remains unclear. V was shortened by 0 bases and J by 6 bases, with 12 bases between the two germline ends. The germline V gene encodes CDR1 GTSNPN and CDR2 SVGIG (reference sequence). The CDR3 is 13 residues long. The chain's CDR3 is CAWSVSRLGEQYF. The CDR3 nucleotides read TGTGCCTGGAGTGTAAGTCGACTCGGCGAGCAGTACTTC.

The chain recombines TRBV5-8 with TRBJ1-2, with TRBD1 as a possible D gene (5 bases). Trimming stripped 4 bases from V and 3 bases from J, with 19 bases between. The length of the CDR3 is 16 residues. Looked up from germline, CDR1 is SGHTS and CDR2 is YDEGEE. CDR3 DNA sequence: TGTGCCAGCAGCCAAAGGGACTTCATCCCCGACTATGGCTACACCTTC. This sequence encodes CASSQRDFIPDYGYTF.

The genes are TRBV9 and TRBJ2-1, with D hard to call. Trimming removed 3 bases at V and 8 bases at J, with 3 bases between. This CDR3 region has 10 residues. Germline loops: CDR1 SGDLS, CDR2 YYNGEE. The CDR3, as DNA: TGTGCCAGCAGCGGGGATGAGCAGTTCTTC. It specifies CASSGDEQFF.

The chain uses TRBV5-6 and TRBJ2-1, with unresolved D. This CDR3 is 15 amino acids long. V was trimmed by 3 bases and J by 1 base, leaving 11 bases between them. Germline V lookup: CDR1 SGHDT, CDR2 YYEEEE. CDR3 region: CASSWPRVSYNEQFF. The CDR3 DNA reads as TGTGCCAGCAGCTGGCCCCGGGTGTCCTACAATGAGCAGTTCTTC.

The chain couples TRBV2 to TRBJ2-5; TRBD2 matches at 12 bases. CDR1 is SNHLY and CDR2 is FYNNEI in the germline V gene. V lost 6 bases and J lost 5; bases outside the gene matches: 13. The CDR3 extends over 17 amino acids. CDR3 protein: CASSPSASGGGKETQYF. The DNA of the CDR3 is TGTGCCAGCAGCCCCTCCGCTAGCGGGGGGGGGAAGGAGACCCAGTACTTC.

V and J are TRBV9 and TRBJ2-7; the D gene could be TRBD1 or TRBD2 (5 bases each). The CDR3 is 15 amino acids. The V and J ends lost 1 base and 5 bases respectively, with 16 bases between them. From germline, CDR1 is SGDLS and CDR2 YYNGEE. The DNA for the CDR3 is TGTGCCAGCAGCGTACGGATAGGGGACGGTAACGAGCAGTACTTC. It encodes CASSVRIGDGNEQYF. The full variable domain, its missing parts supplied by reference TRBV9 and TRBJ2-7, is DSGVTQTPKHLITATGQRVTLRCSPRSGDLSVYWYQQSLDQGLQFLIQYYNGEERAKGNILERFSAQQFPDLHSELNLSSLELGDSALYFCASSVRIGDGNEQYFGPGTRLTVT.

This clonotype was seen just once. The J gene is TRBJ2-7, the V gene TRBV7-9, with D tentatively TRBD2 (5 bases). In germline, CDR1 is SEHNR, CDR2 FQNEAQ (reference sequence). Trimming took off 4 bases at V and 7 bases at J, with 11 bases between the two ends. This CDR3 contains 12 residues. The DNA of the CDR3 is TGTGCCAGCAGCTCCGGGGTGCGGGAGCAGTACTTC. It is translated as CASSSGVREQYF.

The chain combines TRBV11-2 with TRBJ2-2; 8 nucleotides match TRBD2. V was clipped by 1 base and J by 1 base; unmatched bases: 5. CDR3 length: 17 residues. Germline CDR1 and CDR2: SGHAT and FQNNGV. CDR3 protein: CASSLVRGALNTGELFF. The DNA for the CDR3 is TGTGCCAGCAGCTTAGTGCGGGGGGCCCTGAACACCGGGGAGCTGTTTTTT.

V usage is TRBV7-9 and J usage is TRBJ2-1; TRBD1 aligns across 11 bases. The CDR3 extends over 16 amino acids. Germline values: CDR1 SEHNR, CDR2 FQNEAQ (reference sequence). V lost 4 bases, J lost 7 bases, and 9 bases stayed unmatched. CDR3 residues: CASSSWTGGAWNEQFF. CDR3 coding DNA: TGTGCCAGCAGCTCTTGGACAGGGGGCGCCTGGAATGAGCAGTTCTTC.

CDR3 region: CASSSGQGLYEQYF. As DNA, the CDR3 is TGCGCCAGCAGCTCAGGACAGGGGCTCTACGAGCAGTACTTC. The chain has TRBV5-1 and TRBJ2-7, with 9 nucleotides matching TRBD1. Germline lookup yields CDR1 SGHRS and CDR2 YFSETQ. CDR3 length equals 14 residues. V was clipped by 3 bases and J by 3 bases; unmatched bases: 4.

Points on this clonotype: One end of the junction is discordant with germline, which a read error may explain. The V and J genes are TRBV29-1 and TRBJ2-2, with D possibly TRBD1 on 6 matching bases. CDR1 is SQVTM and CDR2 is ANQGSEA in the germline V gene. The CDR3 has 17 residues. The CDR3 DNA sequence: TGCAGCGTTGAAGATATCCGGGCAGGGGTCAGCACCGGGGAGCTGCTTTTT. Encoded protein: CSVEDIRAGVSTGELLF.